This T cell receptor (beta chain) derives from a study of cytomegalovirus exposure and HLA in healthy donors. Points from the study as a whole: CMV antigen specificity of a few CMV-associated chains was confirmed in vitro. Within the 120 or so validation repertoires, first-cohort TCR clusters tended to co-occur, according to a later analysis. Reportedly, diagnosis of cytomegalovirus status by the classifier showed high specificity and sensitivity.

Sequenced by immunoSEQ multiplex PCR; TCRdb stores in-frame clones only, minus some. The profile shows some 150,000 clones, less than 95% of them singletons. The CDR3 extends over 16 amino acids. The germline gives CDR1 SNHLY, CDR2 FYNNEI. The trim removed 6 bases at V and 5 bases at J, leaving 5 bases unmatched. About this clone itself: The antigen is not known.

A 120-subject validation cohort, separate from the 666-subject first cohort, supplied the donors. The sequencing input was PBMCs. The chain recombines TRBV2 with TRBJ2-1; 15 bases map to TRBD2. The clonotype was recovered from a young man in good health and CMV-seropositive. CDR3 bases: TGTGCCAGCAGGCCGGGACTAGCGGGAGGTCACAATGAGCAGTTCTTC. This sequence encodes CASRPGLAGGHNEQFF. Together with reference TRBV2 and TRBJ2-1, the CDR3 gives the full variable domain: EPEVTQTPSHQVTQMGQEVILRCVPISNHLYFYWYRQILGQKVEFLVSFYNNEISEKSEIFDDQFSVERPDGSNFTLKIRSTKLEDSAMYFCASRPGLAGGHNEQFFGPGTRLTVL.